The 27 T cell receptor beta chains below come from one sample, sequenced in a study of blood T cell repertoires in COVID-19. The method was immunoSEQ multiplex PCR; TCRdb's version includes in-frame clones alone and lacks a portion of them. The sample lists some 58,000 clones; 80% to 90% were seen once. The material sequenced was peripheral blood. The receptors stem from a man aged 50-59 years with acute or convalescent COVID-19.

The chain carries TRBV11-3 and TRBJ2-7, with TRBD2 identical over 11 bases. The germline V gene has CDR1 SGHNT and CDR2 YENEEA. Germline trimming cut 2 bases from V and 4 bases from J; bases unmatched to any gene: 1. The CDR3 spans 14 residues. The CDR3 DNA sequence: TGTGCCAGCAGCTTAACTAGCGGGAGTTACGAGCAGTACTTC. Translation gives CASSLTSGSYEQYF.

This chain links TRBV29-1 with TRBJ1-4; no firm D call. Germline V lookup: CDR1 SQVTM, CDR2 ANQGSEA. This CDR3 has 12 amino acids. V was shortened by 5 bases and J by 8 bases, with 12 bases between the two germline ends. The CDR3 sequence: CSVYKDSEKLFF. CDR3 in DNA: TGCAGCGTTTACAAGGACTCCGAAAAACTGTTTTTT.

V and J are TRBV20-1 and TRBJ1-1; possibly TRBD1 for D (6 bases). With 3 bases removed from V and 4 bases from J, the gap between germline ends came to 6 bases. This CDR3 has 11 amino acids. Germline V CDR1 and CDR2: DFQATT, SNEGSKA (reference sequence). The CDR3 coding sequence is TGCAGTGCTAGCAGGGGCACTGAAGCTTTCTTT. It codes for CSASRGTEAFF.

This clone occurred once. The rearrangement joins TRBV5-1 to TRBJ1-2, with TRBD1 identical over 8 bases. V shed 4 bases and J 5 bases; nucleotides not matched to a gene: 7. The CDR3 has 14 residues. From germline, CDR1 is SGHRS and CDR2 YFSETQ. The DNA of the CDR3 is TGCGCCAGCAGCACAGGACAGGGTCAATATGGCTACACCTTC. It translates to CASSTGQGQYGYTF.

This clone was recorded once. This rearrangement joins TRBV5-1 to TRBJ2-7; a weak D match, TRBD2 (6 bases). The CDR3 sequence is 22 residues long. Germline V gene lookup returns CDR1 SGHRS and CDR2 YFSETQ. V dropped 4 bases and J dropped 4 bases, with 39 bases sitting between them. CDR3 nucleotides: TGCGCCAGCAGCGAGCGCGGGACCGATTCTCTTGCCGCCAGGGTTTTCCGATACGAGCAGTACTTC. This translates into CASSERGTDSLAARVFRYEQYF.

V gene TRBV21-1 combines with J gene TRBJ1-5; the table's D call TRBD1 went unverified against the DNA. TRBV21-1 is described as a pseudogene. This CDR3 has 16 residues. The CDR3 loop reads CASSPRDRSSTGPQHF. CDR3 sequence (DNA): TGTGCCAGCAGCCCCAGGGACAGGTCTAGTACGGGGCCCCAGCATTTT.

The chain couples TRBV20-1 to TRBJ2-2; weak D call: TRBD1 (6 bases). Looked up from germline, CDR1 is DFQATT and CDR2 is SNEGSKA (reference sequence). The V gene lost 3 bases and the J gene lost 5 bases, with 13 bases spanning the gap. There are 14 residues in the CDR3. The CDR3, as DNA: TGCAGTGCTAGTCACAGCCAGGGGACCGGGGAGCTGTTTTTT. Encoded protein: CSASHSQGTGELFF.

For the CDR3, the DNA is TGTGCCAGCAGCTTATATCGGGGGTACGGGGAGCTGTTTTTT. It codes for CASSLYRGYGELFF. This chain uses TRBV7-3 with TRBJ2-2; D may be TRBD2 (6 bases). V was trimmed by 2 bases and J by 7 bases, leaving 11 bases between them. The CDR3 sequence is 14 residues long. CDR1 and CDR2 from the germline V gene are SGHTA and FQGTGA. Complete variable domain (other parts from reference TRBV7-3 and TRBJ2-2): GAGVSQTPSNKVTEKGKYVELRCDPISGHTALYWYRQSLGQGPEFLIYFQGTGAADDSGLPNDRFFAVRPEGSVSTLKIQRTERGDSAVYLCASSLYRGYGELFFGEGSRLTVL.

The rearrangement joins TRBV24-1 to TRBJ2-1; D might be TRBD2 (6 bases). Germline CDR1 reads KGHDR; CDR2 reads SFDVKD. Trimming left V 5 bases short and J 9 bases short, with 16 bases between. CDR3 size: 14 residues. The CDR3 DNA reads TGTGCCACCAGTGGGGGCGGGGAATATTTTGAGCAGTTCTTC. Translated: CATSGGGEYFEQFF.

The chain is built from TRBV5-1 and TRBJ2-2; 10 nucleotides align to TRBD2. The CDR3 sequence is 15 residues long. Looked up from germline, CDR1 is SGHRS and CDR2 is YFSETQ. V gave up 6 bases and J gave up 5 bases; unmatched junction bases: 7. The DNA of the CDR3 is TGCGCCAGCACCGAGCGGGAGGGCAATACCGGGGAGCTGTTTTTT. Encoded protein: CASTEREGNTGELFF.

The genes are TRBV7-6 and TRBJ1-4, with 8 bases that match TRBD1. The CDR3 sequence is 18 residues long. J lost 15 bases, V lost 5 bases, and 26 bases had no gene match. CDR1 and CDR2 (germline): SGHVS, FNYEAQ. CDR3 sequence reads: CASSPKRGQAWWAFVVFF. The CDR3, as DNA: TGTGCCAGCAGCCCCAAACGGGGACAGGCGTGGTGGGCGTTTGTTGTGTTTTTT.

V gene TRBV7-2 combines with J gene TRBJ2-2, with 7 bases aligning to TRBD2. Germline trimming cut 1 base from V and 6 bases from J; bases unmatched to any gene: 8. This CDR3 region has 16 residues. Germline loops: CDR1 SGHTA, CDR2 FQGNSA. The CDR3 region has the DNA TGTGCCAGCAGCTTAGGGGGAGGGGCGGAGGCCGGGGAGCTGTTTTTT. This codes for CASSLGGGAEAGELFF.

The chain recombines TRBV3-1 (or the pseudogene TRBV3-2) with TRBJ2-1; no clear D gene. The CDR3 has 15 amino acids. Germline lookup yields CDR1 LGHDT and CDR2 YNNKEL (reference sequence). The ends were cut back, 4 bases at V and 0 bases at J, with 10 bases in the middle. The CDR3 protein is CASSPPRISYNEQFF. The CDR3 bases are TGTGCCAGCAGCCCGCCGCGGATCTCCTACAATGAGCAGTTCTTC.

The V and J genes are TRBV7-5 and TRBJ2-7; the table's TRBD2 call for D was not verified on the DNA. TRBV7-5 constitutes a pseudogene. This CDR3 comprises 17 residues. This chain's CDR3 is CARRIGLAGGPAYEQYF. The CDR3 DNA reads as TGTGCCAGAAGAATAGGACTAGCGGGAGGGCCTGCGTACGAGCAGTACTTC.

A single count supports this clone. V and J are TRBV12-5 and TRBJ2-3; 12 nucleotides align to TRBD1. This CDR3 comprises 19 residues. Germline V gives CDR1 LGHNT, CDR2 FRNRAP. V shed 2 bases, J shed 2 bases, and the junction held 11 bases outside the gene matches. The CDR3 sequence: CASGLWGGDRGQYTDTQYF. CDR3 coding DNA: TGTGCTAGTGGTTTGTGGGGCGGGGACAGGGGGCAATACACAGATACGCAGTATTTT.

The chain joins TRBV18 to TRBJ1-1; the D is unclear. The ends were cut back, 3 bases at V and 2 bases at J, with 16 bases in the middle. This CDR3 has 16 residues. CDR1 is KGHSH, CDR2 LQKENI, per germline. DNA of the CDR3: TGTGCCAGCTCACCCCTTGAGGTCCCACAAAACACTGAAGCTTTCTTT. It codes for CASSPLEVPQNTEAFF.

CDR3 sequence: CASSLVAEEAFF. CDR3 nucleotides: TGTGCCAGCAGTTTAGTGGCCGAAGAAGCTTTCTTT. The rearrangement uses TRBV12-3 or TRBV12-4 and TRBJ1-1; D is undetermined. The CDR3 spans 12 residues. V was pared by 1 base and J by 8 bases, with 8 bases between.

CDR3 sequence: CASNRQGNTEAFF. The CDR3 coding sequence is TGTGCCAGCAACCGACAGGGGAACACTGAAGCTTTCTTT. The chain has TRBV6-5 and TRBJ1-1, with 7 bases identical to TRBD1. The V gene's germline CDR1 is MNHEY and CDR2 SVGAGI. V lost 7 bases to trimming and J lost 1 base; unmatched junction nucleotides: 3. The length of the CDR3 is 13 residues.

In this sample, this clone turned up once. Different DNA sequences within this sample yield the same CDR3. The chain couples TRBV27 to TRBJ1-2; 9 bases match TRBD1. V trimming: 2 bases; J trimming: 4 bases; junction bases outside the gene matches: 2. CDR1 and CDR2 (germline): MNHEY, SMNVEV (reference sequence). The CDR3 covers 14 residues. This CDR3 reads CASSLQDRGYGYTF. The CDR3 nucleotides are TGTGCCAGCAGTTTACAGGACAGGGGCTATGGCTACACCTTC.

The chain carries TRBV10-3 and TRBJ1-2; weak D call: TRBD1 (6 bases). The CDR3 is 13 residues long. V was pared by 2 bases and J by 8 bases, with 12 bases between. Germline V gene lookup returns CDR1 ENHRY and CDR2 SYGVKD. The CDR3 loop is CAISEESGVGYTF. In DNA form, the CDR3 reads TGTGCCATCAGTGAGGAGTCAGGGGTGGGCTACACCTTC.

The rearrangement uses TRBV13 and TRBJ2-3; D possibly corresponds to TRBD2 (6 bases). This CDR3 has 16 amino acids. CDR1 is PRHDT, CDR2 FYEKMQ, per germline (reference sequence). Trimming stripped 1 base from V and 1 base from J, with 12 bases between. CDR3 in DNA: TGTGCCAGCAGCTTAGATATCGGGGGACGCACAGATACGCAGTATTTT. As protein: CASSLDIGGRTDTQYF.

The chain links TRBV29-1 to TRBJ2-2; 11 bases line up with TRBD1. The CDR3 length is 13 residues. J was trimmed by 5 bases and V by 6 bases; bases with no gene match: 2. CDR1 and CDR2 (germline): SQVTM, ANQGSEA. The CDR3 coding sequence is TGCAGCGTGGGGACAGGGGGGACCGGGGAGCTGTTTTTT. Translating gives CSVGTGGTGELFF.

The chain uses TRBV12-3 or TRBV12-4 and TRBJ2-1; D may be TRBD2 (5 bases). V was shortened by 3 bases and J by 9 bases, with 12 bases between the two germline ends. There are 13 residues in the CDR3. The CDR3 coding sequence is TGTGCCAGCAGTTTTTTTCCGGAGGCTGAGCAGTTCTTC. Translating gives CASSFFPEAEQFF.

The V call is TRBV11-3, the J call TRBJ1-4; 10 positions agree with TRBD1. The trim removed 3 bases at V and 8 bases at J, leaving 15 bases unmatched. From germline, CDR1 is SGHNT and CDR2 YENEEA. CDR3 length: 18 amino acids. In DNA, the CDR3 is TGTGCCAGCAGCTTGGCCATCCTCCCCGGGACAGGGGCCGAAAAACTGTTTTTT. Amino acid sequence: CASSLAILPGTGAEKLFF.

The chain is built from TRBV27 and TRBJ2-6; D gene uncertain. This CDR3 spans 16 amino acids. The germline V gene encodes CDR1 MNHEY and CDR2 SMNVEV (reference sequence). V was pared by 3 bases and J by 0 bases, with 9 bases between. The DNA for the CDR3 is TGTGCCAGCAGTTTTTCCCACGGCTCTGGGGCCAACGTCCTGACTTTC. Its translation is CASSFSHGSGANVLTF.

This chain links TRBV28 with TRBJ2-7; TRBD2 agrees at 8 bases. V was pared by 8 bases and J by 3 bases, with 15 bases of the junction left unmatched. Germline CDR1 MDHEN, CDR2 SYDVKM. The CDR3 extends over 16 amino acids. The CDR3 nucleotides are TGTGCCAGCTCATACTACGGGGGGGAGGGCCACTACGAGCAGTACTTC. This codes for CASSYYGGEGHYEQYF.

The chain combines TRBV12-3 or TRBV12-4 with TRBJ1-1; the match to TRBD1 covers 8 bases. Trimming took 3 bases from V and 6 from J; bases not matched to a gene: 3. The CDR3 extends over 13 amino acids. In nucleotides, the CDR3 is TGTGCCAGCAGTTTCTCGGACAGGGCTGAAGCTTTCTTT. This translates into CASSFSDRAEAFF.